These 24 T cell receptor beta chains came from one sample sequenced in a study of control samples from healthy donors and cancer patients. Repertoires were generated with immunoSEQ multiplex PCR, while TCRdb's copy carries only in-frame clones and drops some. The sample lists about 190,000 clones; 90% to 95% were seen once. The sequencing sample was made of blood. Receptors originate from a man aged 18 to 30 in good health.

This chain uses TRBV6-2 or TRBV6-3 with TRBJ1-4; TRBD1 might be the D (6 bases). CDR1 is MNHEY and CDR2 is SVGEGT in the germline V gene. The CDR3 covers 16 residues. The V and J ends lost 2 bases and 0 bases respectively, with 10 bases between them. The DNA for the CDR3 is TGTGCCAGCAGTTACGGACAGTATGCAACTAATGAAAAACTGTTTTTT. Protein product: CASSYGQYATNEKLFF.

V is TRBV19 and J is TRBJ1-2, with D possibly being TRBD1 (6 bases). CDR3 size: 14 residues. Trimming pared 0 bases from V and 7 bases from J, leaving 12 bases between. Looked up from germline, CDR1 is LNHDA and CDR2 is SQIVND (reference sequence). For the CDR3, the DNA is TGTGCCAGTAGTATAGATCACACAGGGAGTGGCTACACCTTC. Protein sequence: CASSIDHTGSGYTF.

The gene calls are TRBV24-1 and TRBJ1-1; the match to TRBD1 covers 7 bases. The CDR3 has 15 amino acids. The germline CDR1 and CDR2 sequences are KGHDR and SFDVKD. V was pared by 2 bases and J by 5 bases, with 7 bases of the junction left unmatched. CDR3 bases: TGTGCCACCAGTGATTCTCGACAGGGTGCGACTGAAGCTTTCTTT. Translation: CATSDSRQGATEAFF.

The V call is TRBV27, the J call TRBJ1-1; 8 bases match TRBD1. The length of the CDR3 is 14 residues. The germline V gene has CDR1 MNHEY and CDR2 SMNVEV (reference sequence). The V segment lost 6 bases and the J segment 5 bases; nucleotides outside the gene matches: 8. The CDR3: CASSTRGQRTEAFF. The CDR3 bases are TGTGCCAGCAGCACCAGGGGGCAACGGACTGAAGCTTTCTTT.

The chain employs TRBV19 and TRBJ2-3; perhaps TRBD1 as D (6 bases). CDR3 length equals 12 residues. V dropped 8 bases and J dropped 4 bases, with 10 bases sitting between them. Germline V lookup: CDR1 LNHDA, CDR2 SQIVND (reference sequence). The CDR3 is CASSGQPDTQYF. In nucleotides, the CDR3 is TGTGCCAGTTCCGGACAGCCAGATACGCAGTATTTT. The full variable domain, in which reference TRBV19 and TRBJ2-3 provide the parts outside the CDR3, is DGGITQSPKYLFRKEGQNVTLSCEQNLNHDAMYWYRQDPGQGLRLIYYSQIVNDFQKGDIAEGYSVSREKKESFPLTVTSAQKNPTAFYLCASSGQPDTQYFGPGTRLTVL.

This clone was observed a handful of times. This rearrangement joins TRBV10-2 to TRBJ1-1; D is ambiguous. Between the trimmed V and J ends, which lost 9 bases and 1 base, there was a span of 12 bases. The CDR3 runs 13 residues. The V gene's germline CDR1 is WSHSY and CDR2 SAAADI. This chain's CDR3 is CASTSGRNTEAFF. The CDR3, as DNA: TGCGCCAGTACCTCGGGGAGGAACACTGAAGCTTTCTTT.

This chain joins TRBV5-1 and TRBJ1-2, with TRBD1 as a possible D gene (5 bases). Per the germline V gene, CDR1 is SGHRS and CDR2 is YFSETQ. Trimming stripped 4 bases from V and 3 bases from J, with 19 bases between. The CDR3 totals 16 residues. CDR3 amino acids: CASSLGTTEKYYGYTF. The CDR3 bases are TGCGCCAGCAGCCTCGGGACTACCGAAAAATACTATGGCTACACCTTC.

The rearrangement links TRBV6-5 to TRBJ1-2; D gene uncertain. The germline gives CDR1 MNHEY, CDR2 SVGAGI. CDR3 length equals 14 residues. The V end was cut by 5 bases, the J end by 8 bases, with 18 bases between. The DNA for the CDR3 is TGTGCCAGCAGTCTGCACAGCCGCGAAGAAGGCTACACCTTC. It encodes CASSLHSREEGYTF.

The CDR3 spells CASRDTGGMADTQYF. The CDR3 DNA follows: TGTGCCAGCAGAGACACCGGGGGTATGGCAGATACGCAGTATTTT. The chain uses TRBV6-5 and TRBJ2-3; TRBD2 is a possible D gene (6 bases). The germline gives CDR1 MNHEY, CDR2 SVGAGI. V lost 6 bases to trimming and J lost 4 bases, with 17 bases between them. The length of the CDR3 is 15 residues.

The V call is TRBV3-1 (or the pseudogene TRBV3-2), the J call TRBJ1-5; D uncertain. The length of the CDR3 is 13 residues. CDR1 is LGHDT, CDR2 YNNKEL, per germline (reference sequence). The V end was cut by 4 bases, the J end by 5 bases, with 9 bases between. The CDR3 loop is CASSLKGDQPQHF. CDR3 nucleotide sequence: TGTGCCAGCAGCCTAAAGGGAGATCAGCCCCAGCATTTT.

This clone has just one count. The chain combines TRBV7-2 with TRBJ2-7; unclear D gene. The CDR3 contains 15 residues. Germline values: CDR1 SGHTA, CDR2 FQGNSA. V was clipped by 2 bases and J by 4 bases, with 15 bases between them. Here the CDR3 reads CASSLFFGNVYEQYF. CDR3 nucleotides: TGTGCCAGCAGCTTATTTTTCGGCAACGTGTACGAGCAGTACTTC.

The gene calls are TRBV7-3 and TRBJ1-1; D gene unclear. The V gene lost 3 bases and the J gene lost 3 bases, with 8 bases spanning the gap. From germline, CDR1 is SGHTA and CDR2 FQGTGA. This CDR3 has 13 residues. For the CDR3, the DNA is TGTGCCAGCAGCTTTTACCGGGACACTGAAGCTTTCTTT. This sequence encodes CASSFYRDTEAFF.

J is TRBJ2-7 and V is TRBV27, with TRBD1 matching 7 bases. J was trimmed by 2 bases and V by 10 bases; bases with no gene match: 14. Germline-derived CDR1 and CDR2 are MNHEY and SMNVEV (reference sequence). The CDR3 loop spans 15 amino acids. Here the CDR3 DNA reads TGTGCCACCCCGGCGCACAGGGGCCTCACCTACGAGCAGTACTTC. It yields the protein CATPAHRGLTYEQYF.

V gene TRBV6-5 combines with J gene TRBJ2-1; no reliable D call. Trimming took 2 bases from V and 12 from J, leaving 14 bases between them. Germline assignment: CDR1 MNHEY and CDR2 SVGAGI. The length of the CDR3 is 13 residues. For the CDR3, the DNA is TGTGCCAGCAGTTACAACGCCGAGGCAGCGCAGTTCTTC. This gives the protein CASSYNAEAAQFF.

The J gene is TRBJ2-7, the V gene TRBV7-6, with 7 bases lining up with TRBD1. Germline CDR1 is SGHVS and CDR2 is FNYEAQ. The V and J ends lost 5 bases and 7 bases, in that order; junction bases with no gene match: 5. This CDR3 contains 12 residues. For the CDR3, the DNA is TGTGCCAGCAGCGTTGGGACAGAAGAGCAGTACTTC. Its protein product is CASSVGTEEQYF. Complete variable domain (other parts from reference TRBV7-6 and TRBJ2-7): GAGVSQSPRYKVTKRGQDVALRCDPISGHVSLYWYRQALGQGPEFLTYFNYEAQQDKSGLPNDRFSAERPEGSISTLTIQRTEQRDSAMYRCASSVGTEEQYFGPGTRLTVT.

V gene TRBV3-1 (or the pseudogene TRBV3-2) combines with J gene TRBJ1-2; tentatively, D is TRBD1 (6 bases). Trimming cost V 4 bases and J 4 bases, with 13 bases left between them. The germline CDR1 and CDR2 sequences are LGHDT and YNNKEL (reference sequence). This CDR3 spans 14 amino acids. This chain's CDR3 is CASSRYREAYGYTF. The CDR3 nucleotides read TGTGCCAGCAGCCGCTACAGGGAGGCCTATGGCTACACCTTC.

This chain connects TRBV5-4 to TRBJ2-3, with D possibly TRBD1 on 5 matching bases. The CDR3 has 13 residues. V was trimmed by 2 bases and J by 4 bases, leaving 8 bases between them. Germline loops: CDR1 SGHNT, CDR2 YYREEE (reference sequence). CDR3 sequence reads: CASSFGAADTQYF. CDR3 sequence (DNA): TGTGCCAGCAGCTTTGGGGCGGCAGATACGCAGTATTTT.

This clone was seen a few times. The chain employs TRBV28 and TRBJ1-5; 7 bases align to TRBD1. After removal of 10 bases from V and 1 base from J, the junction contained 10 bases not matched to a gene. This CDR3 spans 15 amino acids. Germline assignment: CDR1 MDHEN and CDR2 SYDVKM. In nucleotides, the CDR3 is TGTGCCACTGAGGGACAGTCCTGGAGCAATCAGCCCCAGCATTTT. Its protein product is CATEGQSWSNQPQHF.

A single count supports this clone. The chain employs TRBV10-3 and TRBJ2-1; the match to TRBD2 covers 9 bases. CDR3 length: 17 residues. CDR1 and CDR2 (germline): ENHRY, SYGVKD. Losses at the gene ends were 5 bases for V and 10 bases for J; bases not matched to a gene: 18. The CDR3 loop is CAISRAAAGGPLMEQFF. The CDR3 DNA is TGTGCCATCAGTCGAGCCGCAGCGGGGGGACCTTTAATGGAGCAGTTCTTC.

The rearrangement links TRBV24-1 to TRBJ2-1; D not resolved. The CDR3 has 16 residues. Germline CDR1 reads KGHDR; CDR2 reads SFDVKD. The V end lost 4 bases, the J end lost 0 bases, and 12 bases lay between the germline ends. The CDR3 DNA reads TGTGCCACCAGTGACGGACCCTATGTCTCCTACAATGAGCAGTTCTTC. This sequence encodes CATSDGPYVSYNEQFF.

The chain employs TRBV19 and TRBJ2-2; 8 bases agree with TRBD1. Germline-derived CDR1 and CDR2 are LNHDA and SQIVND (reference sequence). CDR3 length: 16 residues. V lost 3 bases and J lost 6; bases outside the gene matches: 9. This CDR3 is CASSMGGQGNPGELFF. CDR3 DNA: TGTGCCAGTAGTATGGGCGGACAGGGTAATCCCGGGGAGCTGTTTTTT. Looking up the rest from reference TRBV19 and TRBJ2-2 gives the full variable domain: DGGITQSPKYLFRKEGQNVTLSCEQNLNHDAMYWYRQDPGQGLRLIYYSQIVNDFQKGDIAEGYSVSREKKESFPLTVTSAQKNPTAFYLCASSMGGQGNPGELFFGEGSRLTVL.

This sequence joins TRBV6-5 and TRBJ2-7; TRBD1 might be the D (6 bases). Per the germline V gene, CDR1 is MNHEY and CDR2 is SVGAGI. This CDR3 has 12 amino acids. Trimming removed 7 bases from V and 2 bases from J, with 9 bases in between. CDR3 protein: CASTGQTYEQYF. The CDR3 DNA reads as TGTGCCAGCACCGGACAGACCTACGAGCAGTACTTC.

The chain joins TRBV18 to TRBJ1-1; 10 bases match TRBD1. CDR3 size: 15 residues. Germline CDR1 is KGHSH and CDR2 is LQKENI. V lost 4 bases to trimming and J lost 6 bases; unmatched junction nucleotides: 8. Here the CDR3 DNA reads TGTGCCAGCTCACAGAACTTTGGACAGGGGGCTGAAGCTTTCTTT. Translating it yields CASSQNFGQGAEAFF.

V and J are TRBV5-1 and TRBJ2-3; 8 nucleotides line up with TRBD1. Germline CDR1 SGHRS, CDR2 YFSETQ. V lost 4 bases, J lost 4 bases, and 11 bases stayed unmatched. CDR3 length equals 16 residues. CDR3 in amino acids: CASSKAGGKNADTQYF. CDR3 in DNA: TGCGCCAGCAGCAAAGCAGGGGGCAAAAATGCAGATACGCAGTATTTT.